The 19 T cell receptor beta chains reported below all come from one sample, sequenced in a study of beta chain features in type 1 diabetes. All of the isolated RNA was reverse transcribed, so expressed TCRB transcripts were sequenced. Sequencing was performed with immunoSEQ multiplex PCR; in TCRdb, only in-frame clones are kept and a portion is missing. Among 900,000 or so clones, 17% were seen once, and the ten largest hold 0.02% to 0.03%. The sample comprised naive CD4+ T cells from blood. All receptors derive from a woman under 30 in good health.

The rearrangement links TRBV28 to TRBJ2-1; D possibly corresponds to TRBD2 (5 bases). Per germline, CDR1 MDHEN and CDR2 SYDVKM. This CDR3 has 15 residues. V gave up 8 bases and J gave up 5 bases, with 19 bases separating them. CDR3 in amino acids: CASHDWRAEDNEQFF. The DNA of the CDR3 is TGTGCCAGCCACGACTGGCGGGCGGAGGACAATGAGCAGTTCTTC.

This clone turned up a few times. This chain joins TRBV18 and TRBJ2-1, with 8 bases that match TRBD2. The J segment lost 6 bases and the V segment lost 0 bases, leaving 7 bases of the junction unmatched. The CDR3 totals 16 residues. Germline V lookup: CDR1 KGHSH, CDR2 LQKENI. CDR3 DNA sequence: TGTGCCAGCTCACCACCTCTCCTAGCGGGTGGCAATGAGCAGTTCTTC. Translating gives CASSPPLLAGGNEQFF.

This rearrangement joins TRBV6-5 to TRBJ1-2, with 9 bases matching TRBD1. The CDR3 is 14 residues long. J was trimmed by 8 bases and V by 6 bases; bases with no gene match: 10. The germline CDR1 and CDR2 sequences are MNHEY and SVGAGI. The CDR3 loop reads CASRPPGQGRGYTF. DNA for the CDR3: TGTGCCAGCAGACCTCCGGGACAGGGAAGAGGCTACACCTTC.

This clone was seen a handful of times. This chain links TRBV10-3 with TRBJ1-1, with D tentatively TRBD1 (6 bases). Trimming pared 6 bases from V and 4 bases from J, leaving 12 bases between. The germline V gene has CDR1 ENHRY and CDR2 SYGVKD. The CDR3 sequence is 13 residues long. The CDR3 sequence: CAISPQGSTEAFF. In DNA, the CDR3 is TGTGCCATCAGCCCACAGGGATCCACTGAAGCTTTCTTT.

The V and J genes are TRBV19 and TRBJ2-1; D perhaps matches TRBD2 (5 bases). The CDR3 sequence is 18 residues long. Germline CDR1 and CDR2: LNHDA and SQIVND (reference sequence). The V end was cut by 3 bases, the J end by 5 bases, with 23 bases between. The CDR3 nucleotides read TGTGCCAGTAGTATGGACGGACTCGCAGCCGCAATTAACAATGAGCAGTTCTTC. Protein product: CASSMDGLAAAINNEQFF.

The chain recombines TRBV9 with TRBJ2-5; D is unresolved. Trimming stripped 0 bases from V and 2 bases from J, with 8 bases between. The CDR3 totals 14 residues. Per germline, CDR1 SGDLS and CDR2 YYNGEE. The CDR3 DNA reads as TGTGCCAGCAGCGTAGCGTCCAGTCAAGAGACCCAGTACTTC. Amino acid sequence: CASSVASSQETQYF.

The table lists this clone with a few counts. The chain is built from TRBV6-7 and TRBJ2-7; TRBD1 matches 7 bases. TRBV6-7 is an ORF for which the function is uncertain. This CDR3 has 16 amino acids. With 0 bases clipped from V and 3 bases from J, the junction kept 8 bases outside the gene matches. CDR3 sequence (DNA): TGTGCCAGCAGTTACTCGAAGGCCAGGGGGAGCTACGAGCAGTACTTC. Translated: CASSYSKARGSYEQYF.

The chain is built from TRBV15 and TRBJ2-1; D could derive from TRBD1 or TRBD2 (6 bases each). The CDR3 contains 16 residues. V shed 1 base and J shed 5 bases, with 15 bases lying between them. CDR1 LNHNV and CDR2 YYDKDF come from the germline V gene (reference sequence). The DNA for the CDR3 is TGTGCCACCAGCAGAGGGGGGGCGGGAAGAGACAATGAGCAGTTCTTC. Its translation is CATSRGGAGRDNEQFF.

The genes are TRBV6-6 and TRBJ1-3; D remains unclear. The V end was cut by 2 bases, the J end by 0 bases, with 5 bases between. This CDR3 has 14 amino acids. The germline V gene encodes CDR1 MNHNY and CDR2 SVGAGI (reference sequence). The CDR3 DNA is TGTGCCAGCAGTTACAGCTTCTCTGGAAACACCATATATTTT. Protein sequence: CASSYSFSGNTIYF.

Only one count was recorded for this clone. The chain recombines TRBV7-2 with TRBJ2-3, with 10 bases fitting TRBD2. The V gene end was trimmed by 8 bases and the J gene end by 6 bases; junction bases not matched to a gene: 11. CDR1 is SGHTA and CDR2 is FQGNSA in the germline V gene. CDR3 length: 15 residues. The CDR3 here is CASRLAGAGRDTQYF. The CDR3 DNA sequence: TGTGCCAGCCGCCTAGCGGGAGCAGGACGCGATACGCAGTATTTT.

To note about this clone: A much bigger clone sits one base away, suggesting this may be a read error. The chain uses TRBV28 and TRBJ1-4, with 9 bases aligning to TRBD1. The germline gives CDR1 MDHEN, CDR2 SYDVKM. V was clipped by 7 bases and J by 6 bases; unmatched bases: 6. The CDR3 has 14 amino acids. The CDR3 loop reads CASTPGTGHEKLFF. The DNA for the CDR3 is TGTGCCAGCACTCCCGGGACAGGGCATGAAAAACTGTTTTTT.

This clone was observed a handful of times. The chain combines TRBV25-1 with TRBJ1-2; 7 nucleotides agree with TRBD1. With 1 base clipped from V and 10 bases from J, the junction kept 6 bases outside the gene matches. CDR1 MGHDK and CDR2 SYGVNS come from the germline V gene. CDR3 length: 13 residues. As DNA, the CDR3 is TGTGCCAGCAGTGAATCGTACAGGGGTGTCTACACCTTC. Translation: CASSESYRGVYTF.

This chain links TRBV7-3 with TRBJ2-7; 7 bases fit TRBD2. This CDR3 comprises 14 residues. Trimming took 4 bases from V and 4 from J; bases not matched to a gene: 7. The germline V gene encodes CDR1 SGHTA and CDR2 FQGTGA. The CDR3, as DNA: TGTGCCAGCAGCTCAAGCGGGGCGGGATACGAGCAGTACTTC. This gives the protein CASSSSGAGYEQYF.

The table lists this clone with a few counts. The gene calls are TRBV13 and TRBJ1-1, with a weak D call TRBD1 (5 bases). The germline V gene has CDR1 PRHDT and CDR2 FYEKMQ (reference sequence). The CDR3 extends over 16 amino acids. V dropped 6 bases and J dropped 3 bases, with 20 bases sitting between them. This chain's CDR3 is CASREEGTPYYTEAFF. The CDR3 DNA is TGTGCCAGCAGGGAGGAAGGGACCCCCTATTACACTGAAGCTTTCTTT.

The table lists this clone with a few counts. This rearrangement joins TRBV10-2 to TRBJ2-4; the match to TRBD2 covers 7 bases. The CDR3 is 16 residues long. V dropped 8 bases and J dropped 0; count of bases not matched to a gene: 10. Per the germline V gene, CDR1 is WSHSY and CDR2 is SAAADI. The CDR3 coding sequence is TGCGCCAGCGGAGACCTCATAGCGGGAGCCAAAAACATTCAGTACTTC. It encodes CASGDLIAGAKNIQYF.

The chain carries TRBV6-6 and TRBJ2-3, with TRBD2 matching 7 bases. Germline lookup yields CDR1 MNHNY and CDR2 SVGAGI (reference sequence). Unmatched junction bases numbered 14, after V lost 4 bases and J lost 7 bases. This CDR3 has 16 amino acids. The CDR3 DNA is TGTGCCAGCAGTTCACCTCCAGCGGGACTTTCAAATACGCAGTATTTT. This sequence encodes CASSSPPAGLSNTQYF.

The chain recombines TRBV4-3 with TRBJ1-5; no firm D call. With 2 bases removed from V and 3 bases from J, the gap between germline ends came to 8 bases. Germline assignment: CDR1 LGHNA and CDR2 YSLEER. The CDR3 is made up of 14 amino acids. The CDR3 sequence is CASSQTRINQPQHF. DNA for the CDR3: TGCGCCAGCAGCCAAACAAGAATCAATCAGCCCCAGCATTTT.

The chain uses TRBV9 and TRBJ2-2; no reliable D call. CDR3 length: 12 residues. V lost 0 bases and J lost 10, with 7 bases in between. Germline V gene lookup returns CDR1 SGDLS and CDR2 YYNGEE. The CDR3 nucleotides read TGTGCCAGCAGCGTAGACTCCCTGGAGCTGTTTTTT. This gives the protein CASSVDSLELFF.

The rearrangement links TRBV6-6 to TRBJ2-1, with 10 bases lining up with TRBD1. The junction had 4 bases not matched to a gene; V was cut back by 7 bases and J by 1 base. Germline CDR1 and CDR2: MNHNY and SVGAGI (reference sequence). The CDR3 covers 15 residues. The chain's CDR3 is CASIKGQGSYNEQFF. Here the CDR3 DNA reads TGTGCCAGCATTAAGGGACAGGGGTCCTACAATGAGCAGTTCTTC.